This T cell receptor beta chain was obtained from a study of cytomegalovirus exposure and HLA in healthy donors. V lost 3 bases to trimming and J lost 3 bases, with 6 bases between them. Germline loops: CDR1 SGDLS, CDR2 YYNGEE. The CDR3 covers 13 residues. Vbeta (60) and Jbeta (13) primers were used in the PCR. In the original workflow: Around 9.9 million shared chains were among the 80 million or so unique TCR beta chains that a later analysis counted. The table came from immunoSEQ multiplex PCR; TCRdb's copy has only in-frame clones and leaves some out. V, J and clone size reflect that table, while D and trimming were determined from the DNA. The table has approximately 85,000 clones, 70% to 80% seen once. Study results and caveats: What a later analysis showed was that several of the most significant clusters appeared linked to common viral pathogens. The CMV antigen specificity of a few CMV-associated chains was confirmed through in vitro analysis.

Points on this clone: Its cognate antigen is unknown.

The sequence derives from a woman in her 50s in good health and CMV-seropositive. This chain uses TRBV9 with TRBJ2-2; D remains unclear. The sequenced material came from PBMCs. The CDR3 region is CASSASHTGELFF. CDR3 coding DNA: TGTGCCAGCAGCGCATCCCACACCGGGGAGCTGTTTTTT.